The clone carrying this T cell receptor (beta chain) appeared many times. The sample comes from a study of T cells in Graves' hyperthyroidism and ophthalmopathy. Regions amplified from RNA transcripts were the TCR beta CDR3 regions. When the TCR CDR3 underwent first-round RT-PCR, the HTBI primer set was used. Via MiXCR, TCRdb re-called the multiplex PCR reads, giving one row per CDR3 protein. The table lists some 360,000 distinct CDR3 sequences, roughly 20% of them singletons. The germline V and J ends were trimmed by 1 base and 7 bases, with 7 bases remaining between them. This CDR3 is built from 13 residues. Germline V gene lookup returns CDR1 KGHSH and CDR2 LQKENI.

The origin of this receptor is a woman between 35 and 50 years old with Graves' ophthalmopathy. The chain combines TRBV18 with TRBJ2-2; D unclear. Sequences were obtained from blood. CDR3 sequence reads: CASSPLGYGELFF. The DNA of the CDR3 is TGTGCCAGCTCACCACTTGGGTACGGGGAGCTGTTTTTT.